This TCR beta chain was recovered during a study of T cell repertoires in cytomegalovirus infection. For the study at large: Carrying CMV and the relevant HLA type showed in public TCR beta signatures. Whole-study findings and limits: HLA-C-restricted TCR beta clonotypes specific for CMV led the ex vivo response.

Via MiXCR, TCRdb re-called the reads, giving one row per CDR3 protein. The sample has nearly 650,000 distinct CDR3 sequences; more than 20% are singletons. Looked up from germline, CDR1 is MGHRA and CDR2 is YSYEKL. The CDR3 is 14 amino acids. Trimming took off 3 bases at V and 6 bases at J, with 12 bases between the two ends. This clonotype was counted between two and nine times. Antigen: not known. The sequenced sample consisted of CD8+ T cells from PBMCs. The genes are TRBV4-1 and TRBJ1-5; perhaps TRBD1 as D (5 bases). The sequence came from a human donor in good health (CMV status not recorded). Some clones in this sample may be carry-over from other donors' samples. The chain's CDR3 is CASSHGRELQPQHF. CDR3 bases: TGCGCCAGCAGCCATGGCAGGGAGCTTCAGCCCCAGCATTTT.